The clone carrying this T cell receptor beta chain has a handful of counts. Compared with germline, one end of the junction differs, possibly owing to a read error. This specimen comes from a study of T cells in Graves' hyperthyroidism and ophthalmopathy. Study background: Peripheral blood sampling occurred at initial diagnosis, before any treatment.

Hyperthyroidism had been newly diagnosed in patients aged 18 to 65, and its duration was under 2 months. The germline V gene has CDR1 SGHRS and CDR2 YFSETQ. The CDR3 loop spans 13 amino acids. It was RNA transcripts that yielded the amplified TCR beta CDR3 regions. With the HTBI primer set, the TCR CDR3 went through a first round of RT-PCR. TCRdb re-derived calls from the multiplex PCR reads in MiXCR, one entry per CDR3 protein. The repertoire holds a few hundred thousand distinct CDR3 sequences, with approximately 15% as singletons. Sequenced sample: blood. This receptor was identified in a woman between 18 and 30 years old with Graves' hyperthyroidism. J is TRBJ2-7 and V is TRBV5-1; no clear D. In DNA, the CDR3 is TGCACCAGCAGCTTTGGCAGGTCCTACGAGCAGTACTTC. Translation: CTSSFGRSYEQYF.